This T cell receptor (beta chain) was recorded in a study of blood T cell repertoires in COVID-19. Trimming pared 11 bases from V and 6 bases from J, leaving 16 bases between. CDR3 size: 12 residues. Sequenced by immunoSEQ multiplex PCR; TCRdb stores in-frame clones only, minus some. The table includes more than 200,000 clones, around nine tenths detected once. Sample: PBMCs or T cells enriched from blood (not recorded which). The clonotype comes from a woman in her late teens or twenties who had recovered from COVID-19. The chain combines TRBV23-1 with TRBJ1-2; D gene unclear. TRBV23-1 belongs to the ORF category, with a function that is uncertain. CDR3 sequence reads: CALVGGSDGYTF. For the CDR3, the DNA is TGCGCCCTTGTAGGAGGGTCGGATGGCTACACCTTC.